This T cell receptor (beta chain) was observed in a study of T cell responses to AZD1222 COVID-19 vaccine. Study-wide points: Vaccine-associated CD4 TCRs spanned spike, dominant at 160-218 and 743-854.

For this clone: What it recognizes is unknown.

TCRdb's copy holds only in-frame clones and misses some; the assay was immunoSEQ multiplex PCR. This table has tens of thousands of clones, roughly four fifths appearing once. Per germline, CDR1 SNHLY and CDR2 FYNNEI. The CDR3 spans 13 residues. V was shortened by 11 bases and J by 2 bases, with 16 bases between the two germline ends. The receptor's source is an adult who received the AZD1222 COVID-19 vaccine. This chain uses TRBV2 with TRBJ2-7; the D call may be TRBD1 or TRBD2 (6 bases each). Sample: peripheral blood, taken 28 days after the second AZD1222 dose. The CDR3 nucleotides are TGTGCCGGGGGTGAGGGGGGTCCCTACGAGCAGTACTTC. Protein: CAGGEGGPYEQYF. The full variable domain, completed using reference TRBV2 and TRBJ2-7, is EPEVTQTPSHQVTQMGQEVILRCVPISNHLYFYWYRQILGQKVEFLVSFYNNEISEKSEIFDDQFSVERPDGSNFTLKIRSTKLEDSAMYFCAGGEGGPYEQYFGPGTRLTVT.